These 26 T cell receptor beta chains share one sample of origin, sequenced in a study of cytomegalovirus exposure and HLA in healthy donors. Both 60 Vbeta primers and 13 Jbeta primers went into the PCR. Assay: immunoSEQ multiplex PCR; the TCRdb copy retains only in-frame clones and omits some. Of some 97,000 clones listed, under 80% are singletons. Sequences were obtained from PBMCs. The receptor set was obtained from a woman aged 50 to 60 in good health and CMV-seropositive.

The chain combines TRBV11-2 with TRBJ1-1, with TRBD1 matching over 7 bases. The CDR3 runs 16 residues. Trimming at V came to 5 bases and at J to 2 bases, leaving 11 bases not matched to a gene. CDR1 and CDR2 (germline): SGHAT, FQNNGV. In DNA, the CDR3 is TGTGCCAGCAGCCTTACCCTGGACAGGAGCAACACTGAAGCTTTCTTT. It encodes CASSLTLDRSNTEAFF.

The rearrangement links TRBV5-6 to TRBJ1-3; 9 positions agree with TRBD1. The CDR3 is 14 residues long. V shed 3 bases and J 2 bases; nucleotides not matched to a gene: 0. CDR1 and CDR2 (germline): SGHDT, YYEEEE. DNA for the CDR3: TGTGCCAGCAGCTGGGACAGGGCTGGAAACACCATATATTTT. It encodes CASSWDRAGNTIYF.

In nucleotides, the CDR3 is TGTGCCAGCAGCTTAACTACTAGCAGGAGGGAGCTGTTTTTT. Translation gives CASSLTTSRRELFF. The chain combines TRBV7-8 with TRBJ2-2, with D possibly matching TRBD2 (6 bases). Looked up from germline, CDR1 is SGHVS and CDR2 is FQNEAQ. V was cut by 2 bases and J by 9 bases, with 13 bases left in between. There are 14 residues in the CDR3.

The V call is TRBV2, the J call TRBJ2-2; no firm D call. This CDR3 is 11 amino acids long. Germline-derived CDR1 and CDR2 are SNHLY and FYNNEI. Trimming stripped 4 bases from V and 5 bases from J, with 2 bases between. CDR3 coding DNA: TGTGCCAGCAGTGTAACCGGGGAGCTGTTTTTT. It codes for CASSVTGELFF.

V and J are TRBV7-3 and TRBJ2-2; D possibly corresponds to TRBD2 (5 bases). Germline V CDR1 and CDR2: SGHTA, FQGTGA. Trimming pared 5 bases from V and 7 bases from J, leaving 14 bases between. The CDR3 loop spans 14 amino acids. CDR3 DNA: TGTGCCAGCAGCCCCGGACTCGTGGGCGGGGAGCTGTTTTTT. This translates into CASSPGLVGGELFF.

V usage is TRBV19 and J usage is TRBJ1-1, with 8 nucleotides matching TRBD1. The V gene's germline CDR1 is LNHDA and CDR2 SQIVND (reference sequence). The J segment lost 2 bases and the V segment lost 5 bases, leaving 4 bases of the junction unmatched. This CDR3 has 14 amino acids. CDR3 DNA sequence: TGTGCCAGTAGTCTCGGGACAGGAAACACTGAAGCTTTCTTT. Translating it yields CASSLGTGNTEAFF.

This chain links TRBV18 with TRBJ2-3, with D perhaps TRBD1 (5 bases). Germline V gives CDR1 KGHSH, CDR2 LQKENI. V lost 2 bases to trimming and J lost 5 bases, with 14 bases between them. CDR3 length: 15 residues. The DNA of the CDR3 is TGTGCCAGCTCACCAGATGGGGCCCGGAGAGATACGCAGTATTTT. Protein product: CASSPDGARRDTQYF.

This chain's CDR3 is CASSPHPLTGANTEAFF. The CDR3 nucleotides are TGTGCCAGCAGCCCCCATCCCCTCACAGGGGCGAACACTGAAGCTTTCTTT. The V gene is TRBV7-3, the J gene TRBJ1-1; 7 nucleotides line up with TRBD1. The CDR3 covers 17 residues. With V trimmed by 5 bases and J by 1 base, 13 bases remained unmatched. Germline CDR1 SGHTA, CDR2 FQGTGA.

The V gene is TRBV30, the J gene TRBJ2-7, with D possibly TRBD1 on 6 matching bases. This CDR3 has 15 residues. Germline V gives CDR1 GTSNPN, CDR2 SVGIG (reference sequence). Deletions cut 3 bases from V and 2 bases from J, with 17 bases between. CDR3 residues: CAWRGGDRTPYEQYF. CDR3 coding DNA: TGTGCCTGGAGAGGTGGTGACAGGACTCCCTACGAGCAGTACTTC.

This clone showed up just once. V usage is TRBV6-1 and J usage is TRBJ1-3; D is perhaps TRBD1 (6 bases). Germline V CDR1 and CDR2: MNHNS, SASEGT. The ends were cut back, 4 bases at V and 4 bases at J, with 8 bases in the middle. The CDR3 consists of 13 residues. In DNA form, the CDR3 reads TGTGCCAGCAGTGGGACAGCGGGAAACACCATATATTTT. Protein sequence: CASSGTAGNTIYF.

This chain joins TRBV6-5 and TRBJ1-2; maybe TRBD1 (6 bases). CDR3 length: 13 residues. Germline V gene data show CDR1 as MNHEY and CDR2 as SVGAGI. Trimming shortened V by 5 bases and J by 7 bases, and 14 bases separated the two germline ends. The CDR3 loop reads CASSQRTGSGYTF. The CDR3 bases are TGTGCCAGCAGTCAGCGTACAGGGTCTGGCTACACCTTC.

The genes are TRBV16 and TRBJ2-7, with a tentative D call TRBD1 (5 bases). V was pared by 4 bases and J by 4 bases, with 14 bases between. Germline CDR1 is KGHSY and CDR2 is FQNENV. This CDR3 region has 14 residues. CDR3 coding DNA: TGTGCCAGCAGCCTCCTGGGGCCCCAGTACGAGCAGTACTTC. Translating it yields CASSLLGPQYEQYF.

The chain couples TRBV27 to TRBJ1-2; D might be TRBD1 (6 bases). The CDR3 consists of 14 residues. The V end was cut by 5 bases, the J end by 6 bases, with 16 bases between. Per the germline V gene, CDR1 is MNHEY and CDR2 is SMNVEV (reference sequence). CDR3: CASSPLGGRDGYTF. The DNA of the CDR3 is TGTGCCAGCAGTCCGTTGGGGGGGCGGGATGGCTACACCTTC.

The V and J genes are TRBV28 and TRBJ2-7; the match to TRBD2 covers 10 bases. Germline V gene sequence: CDR1 MDHEN, CDR2 SYDVKM. J lost 4 bases, V lost 5 bases, and 8 bases had no gene match. The CDR3 length is 15 residues. CDR3 amino acids: CASSAYEAGGYEQYF. Written as DNA, the CDR3 is TGTGCCAGCAGTGCCTACGAAGCGGGAGGGTACGAGCAGTACTTC.

The table lists this clone with a few counts. CDR3 coding DNA: TGTGCCAGCAGCTTGCGAGGCTCCTACGAGCAGTACTTC. As protein: CASSLRGSYEQYF. The gene calls are TRBV5-6 and TRBJ2-7, with D hard to call. V shed 1 base and J shed 0 bases, with 5 bases lying between them. CDR3 size: 13 residues. From germline, CDR1 is SGHDT and CDR2 YYEEEE.

The rearrangement uses TRBV27 and TRBJ2-1, with D possibly TRBD1 on 5 matching bases. The CDR3 totals 14 residues. Per germline, CDR1 MNHEY and CDR2 SMNVEV (reference sequence). V was pared by 3 bases and J by 2 bases, with 8 bases between. The CDR3 reads CASSLQGAYNEQFF. The DNA for the CDR3 is TGTGCCAGCAGTTTGCAGGGCGCCTACAATGAGCAGTTCTTC.

As to this clone: The CDR3 end shows no conserved phenylalanine or tryptophan, and so a read error is likely. The V gene is TRBV11-2, the J gene TRBJ1-2; 8 positions agree with TRBD1. Germline assignment: CDR1 SGHAT and CDR2 FQNNGV. After removal of 5 bases from V and 3 bases from J, the junction contained 5 bases not matched to a gene. This CDR3 comprises 14 residues. CDR3 amino acids: CASSPGQGHYGYTL. The CDR3 bases are TGTGCCAGCAGCCCCGGACAGGGACACTATGGCTACACCCTC.

This clone was counted a few times. The chain combines TRBV27 with TRBJ2-2; 7 bases match TRBD1. The CDR3 loop spans 15 amino acids. The germline gives CDR1 MNHEY, CDR2 SMNVEV (reference sequence). After removal of 7 bases from V and 3 bases from J, the junction contained 8 bases not matched to a gene. The chain's CDR3 is CASTPTGKHTGELFF. CDR3 in DNA: TGTGCCAGCACTCCGACAGGGAAACACACCGGGGAGCTGTTTTTT.

This clone was seen more than once but under ten times. The rearrangement uses TRBV5-1 and TRBJ2-7, with 8 nucleotides matching TRBD2. V was pared by 4 bases and J by 3 bases, with 24 bases of the junction left unmatched. This CDR3 has 20 residues. Germline V lookup: CDR1 SGHRS, CDR2 YFSETQ. CDR3 in DNA: TGCGCCAGCAGCCCTCGGAGGAGCGGGAGCCCTACCAGAAGCCTCTACGAGCAGTACTTC. It yields the protein CASSPRRSGSPTRSLYEQYF.

This clone occurred once. This chain connects TRBV9 to TRBJ2-1; D not resolved. CDR3 size: 13 residues. With 0 bases removed from V and 5 bases from J, the gap between germline ends came to 6 bases. The germline CDR1 and CDR2 sequences are SGDLS and YYNGEE. The CDR3 loop is CASSVGTNNEQFF. DNA of the CDR3: TGTGCCAGCAGCGTAGGAACTAACAATGAGCAGTTCTTC.

This chain links TRBV5-4 with TRBJ2-3, with TRBD2 matching over 10 bases. This CDR3 region has 14 residues. The germline V gene has CDR1 SGHNT and CDR2 YYREEE (reference sequence). The V and J ends lost 5 bases and 0 bases, in that order; junction bases with no gene match: 0. The CDR3 nucleotides read TGTGCCAGCAGACTAGCGGGGAGCACAGATACGCAGTATTTT. It translates to CASRLAGSTDTQYF.

The chain employs TRBV7-6 and TRBJ2-5; a weak D match, TRBD2 (6 bases). The CDR3 extends over 13 amino acids. The germline gives CDR1 SGHVS, CDR2 FNYEAQ. V was trimmed by 5 bases and J by 4 bases, leaving 11 bases between them. CDR3 residues: CASSGGSRETQYF. The CDR3 coding sequence is TGTGCCAGCAGCGGAGGGTCTAGAGAGACCCAGTACTTC.

This chain's CDR3 is CASSSEGGRGGGGYTF. DNA for the CDR3: TGTGCCAGCAGCAGCGAAGGGGGGAGGGGAGGGGGTGGCTACACCTTC. The chain carries TRBV13 and TRBJ1-2; D may be TRBD1 (6 bases). The CDR3 has 16 residues. Per germline, CDR1 PRHDT and CDR2 FYEKMQ (reference sequence). The V and J ends lost 5 bases and 7 bases respectively, with 23 bases between them. The whole variable domain, filled in from reference TRBV13 and TRBJ1-2, reads AAGVIQSPRHLIKEKRETATLKCYPIPRHDTVYWYQQGPGQDPQFLISFYEKMQSDKGSIPDRFSAQQFSDYHSELNMSSLELGDSALYFCASSSEGGRGGGGYTFGSGTRLTVV.

This clone was seen a handful of times. The chain couples TRBV10-3 to TRBJ1-2; TRBD1 agrees at 9 bases. CDR1 ENHRY and CDR2 SYGVKD come from the germline V gene. V was pared by 8 bases and J by 2 bases, with 6 bases of the junction left unmatched. The CDR3 has 14 amino acids. The CDR3, as DNA: TGTGCCATCGGCCCCGGGACAGGGAACTATGGCTACACCTTC. Its translation: CAIGPGTGNYGYTF.

The rearrangement joins TRBV2 to TRBJ2-1, with 11 bases identical to TRBD2. CDR3 length: 16 amino acids. J gave up 4 bases and V 5 bases, and 7 bases lay outside the gene matches. Germline CDR1 reads SNHLY; CDR2 reads FYNNEI. In DNA form, the CDR3 reads TGTGCCAGCAGTACCCGACTAGCGGGGCCATACAATGAGCAGTTCTTC. This translates into CASSTRLAGPYNEQFF.

The chain couples TRBV13 to TRBJ2-3, with 8 bases matching TRBD2. CDR3 length: 17 residues. Germline loops: CDR1 PRHDT, CDR2 FYEKMQ (reference sequence). J gave up 0 bases and V 5 bases, and 10 bases lay outside the gene matches. The CDR3 region is CASSPQIAGTSTDTQYF. The CDR3 DNA sequence: TGTGCCAGCAGCCCCCAAATAGCGGGGACTAGCACAGATACGCAGTATTTT.